This TCR beta chain was found in a study of T cell responses to AZD1222 COVID-19 vaccine. General study results and limits: Researchers report vaccine-associated CD4 TCRs spanning spike, with dominance at 160-218 and 743-854.

With respect to this clone: Antigen specificity is unknown.

Data came from immunoSEQ multiplex PCR; TCRdb stores just in-frame clones and leaves some out. The sample contains over 110,000 clones, almost 90% of which appear only once. This CDR3 comprises 15 residues. Germline lookup yields CDR1 SGHAT and CDR2 FQNNGV. The J segment lost 4 bases and the V segment lost 0 bases, leaving 0 bases of the junction unmatched. The clonotype comes from an adult who received the AZD1222 COVID-19 vaccine. The chain has TRBV11-2 and TRBJ2-3, with 11 bases lining up with TRBD2. Here the sequenced sample was peripheral blood, taken 28 days after the second AZD1222 dose. In DNA form, the CDR3 reads TGTGCCAGCAGCTTAGATAGCGGGAGGGCAGATACGCAGTATTTT. It is translated as CASSLDSGRADTQYF.